The 6 T cell receptor beta chains below come from one sample, sequenced in a study of human T cells and chemical hapten exposure. As to time point: patch test 1, 2 weeks after DPC sensitization. The sample's treatment: therapeutic diphenylcyclopropenone sensitization with weekly scalp DPC. Using its own MiXCR run on the RACE reads, TCRdb lists one record per CDR3 protein. The top ten clones hold about 6.7% of a sample with some 180,000 distinct CDR3 sequences, approximately 20% of them seen once. This specimen was whole blood, taken in connection with sensitization to the hapten diphenylcyclopropenone (DPC). The receptors come from a woman aged 50 to 60 with alopecia areata. Some clones in this sample may be carry-over from other donors' samples.

This chain connects TRBV5-6 to TRBJ2-1; 11 nucleotides align to TRBD2. CDR3 length equals 15 residues. Trimming cost V 0 bases and J 8 bases; bases outside gene matches: 4. Germline V CDR1 and CDR2: SGHDT, YYEEEE. CDR3 coding DNA: TGTGCCAGCAGCTTGGAACTAGCGGGAGTTCATGAGCAGTTCTTC. It translates to CASSLELAGVHEQFF.

The J gene is TRBJ1-5, the V gene TRBV12-3 or TRBV12-4, with D unresolved. Trimming shortened V by 2 bases and J by 6 bases, and 8 bases separated the two germline ends. The CDR3 is made up of 13 amino acids. The CDR3 DNA is TGTGCCAGCAGTTTAAGGGATGGTCAGCCCCAGCATTTT. It yields the protein CASSLRDGQPQHF.

This rearrangement joins TRBV12-3 or TRBV12-4 to TRBJ2-2, with 8 positions matching TRBD2. The CDR3 runs to 14 residues. V shed 7 bases, J shed 7 bases, and the junction held 8 bases outside the gene matches. The CDR3 nucleotides read TGTGCCAGCAAACTTAGCGGGAATAGCGGGGAGCTGTTTTTT. The encoded protein is CASKLSGNSGELFF.

This clonotype came up a few times. Here the CDR3 reads CASSFITGIGNTEAFF. The DNA of the CDR3 is TGTGCCAGCAGTTTCATCACAGGGATCGGGAACACTGAAGCTTTCTTT. The chain combines TRBV12-3 or TRBV12-4 with TRBJ1-1; a weak D match, TRBD1 (6 bases). Trimming removed 3 bases from V and 1 base from J, with 15 bases in between. The CDR3 is 16 amino acids.

The sample holds a few counts of this clonotype. CDR3 DNA sequence: TGCAGTGCTAGAGGCCTAGCGGGAGGGGACGCGAACACCGGGGAGCTGTTTTTT. Its translation: CSARGLAGGDANTGELFF. The chain joins TRBV20-1 to TRBJ2-2; 12 bases fit TRBD2. From germline, CDR1 is DFQATT and CDR2 SNEGSKA (reference sequence). The trim removed 1 base at V and 0 bases at J, leaving 6 bases unmatched. The CDR3 runs 18 residues.

The CDR3 reads CASSLDRSGYNEQFF. Written as DNA, the CDR3 is TGTGCCAGCAGCTTGGACAGGAGCGGTTACAATGAGCAGTTCTTC. The chain recombines TRBV5-5 with TRBJ2-1, with D perhaps given as TRBD1 or TRBD2 (5 bases each). Germline V gives CDR1 SGHKS, CDR2 YYEKEE (reference sequence). V was clipped by 0 bases and J by 4 bases, with 11 bases between them. The CDR3 covers 15 residues.